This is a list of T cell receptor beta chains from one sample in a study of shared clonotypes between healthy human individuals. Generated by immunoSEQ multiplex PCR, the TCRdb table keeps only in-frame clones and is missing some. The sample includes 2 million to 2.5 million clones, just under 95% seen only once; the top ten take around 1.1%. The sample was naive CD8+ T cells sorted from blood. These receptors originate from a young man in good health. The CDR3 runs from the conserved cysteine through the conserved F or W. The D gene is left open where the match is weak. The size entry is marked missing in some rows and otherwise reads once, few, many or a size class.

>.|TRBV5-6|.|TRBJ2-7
CASSPRAGIYEQYF
TGTGCCAGCAGCCCACGGGCCGGGATCTACGAGCAGTACTTC
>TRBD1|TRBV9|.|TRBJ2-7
CASSVGQGGTYEQYF
TGTGCCAGCAGCGTAGGACAGGGGGGAACCTACGAGCAGTACTTC
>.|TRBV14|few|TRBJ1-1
CASSQQGSTEAFF
TGTGCCAGCAGCCAACAGGGGAGCACTGAAGCTTTCTTT
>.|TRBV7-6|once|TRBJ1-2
CASSGGGYGYTF
TGTGCCAGCAGCGGCGGGGGCTATGGCTACACCTTC
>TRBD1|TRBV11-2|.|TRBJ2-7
CASSSGTGGFYEQYF
TGTGCCAGCAGCTCCGGGACAGGGGGCTTTTACGAGCAGTACTTC
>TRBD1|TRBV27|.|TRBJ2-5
CASSLVQGAQETQYF
TGTGCCAGCAGTTTAGTACAGGGGGCTCAAGAGACCCAGTACTTC
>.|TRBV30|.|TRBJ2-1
CAWSVGNLGNEQFF
TGTGCCTGGAGTGTAGGGAACTTAGGGAATGAGCAGTTCTTC
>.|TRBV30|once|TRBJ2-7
CAWSHSAYEQYF
TGTGCCTGGAGTCATTCAGCCTACGAGCAGTACTTC
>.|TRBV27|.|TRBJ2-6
CASSPTGVSGANVLTF
TGTGCCAGCAGCCCGACAGGAGTCTCTGGGGCCAACGTCCTGACTTTC
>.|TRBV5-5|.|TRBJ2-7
CASSFYRESYEQYF
TGTGCCAGCAGCTTTTATAGGGAAAGTTACGAGCAGTACTTC
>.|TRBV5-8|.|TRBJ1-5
CASSLGGLGQPQHF
TGTGCCAGCAGCTTGGGGGGGTTGGGACAGCCCCAGCATTTT
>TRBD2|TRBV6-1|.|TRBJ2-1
CASSGGTSGIYEQFF
TGTGCCAGCAGTGGCGGGACTAGCGGGATCTATGAGCAGTTCTTC
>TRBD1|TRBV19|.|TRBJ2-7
CASSDWDRRMSYEQYF
TGTGCCAGTAGTGATTGGGACAGAAGGATGAGCTACGAGCAGTACTTC
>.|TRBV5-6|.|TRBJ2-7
CASSLDGTYSSYEQYF
TGTGCCAGCAGCTTGGACGGGACATATAGCTCCTACGAGCAGTACTTC
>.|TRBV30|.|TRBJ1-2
CAWSQDGYTF
TGTGCCTGGTCCCAAGATGGCTACACCTTC
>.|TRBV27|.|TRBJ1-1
CASSPSPGWTEAFF
TGTGCCAGCAGTCCCTCTCCCGGATGGACTGAAGCTTTCTTT
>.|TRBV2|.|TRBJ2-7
CASRTHSSYEQYF
TGTGCCAGCAGAACGCATAGCTCCTACGAGCAGTACTTC
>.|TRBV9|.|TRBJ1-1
CASSVRVATEAFF
TGTGCCAGCAGCGTGCGGGTCGCCACTGAAGCTTTCTTT
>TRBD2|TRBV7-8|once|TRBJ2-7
CASSFPQTSGSSYEQYF
TGTGCCAGCAGCTTCCCCCAAACTAGCGGGAGCTCCTACGAGCAGTACTTC